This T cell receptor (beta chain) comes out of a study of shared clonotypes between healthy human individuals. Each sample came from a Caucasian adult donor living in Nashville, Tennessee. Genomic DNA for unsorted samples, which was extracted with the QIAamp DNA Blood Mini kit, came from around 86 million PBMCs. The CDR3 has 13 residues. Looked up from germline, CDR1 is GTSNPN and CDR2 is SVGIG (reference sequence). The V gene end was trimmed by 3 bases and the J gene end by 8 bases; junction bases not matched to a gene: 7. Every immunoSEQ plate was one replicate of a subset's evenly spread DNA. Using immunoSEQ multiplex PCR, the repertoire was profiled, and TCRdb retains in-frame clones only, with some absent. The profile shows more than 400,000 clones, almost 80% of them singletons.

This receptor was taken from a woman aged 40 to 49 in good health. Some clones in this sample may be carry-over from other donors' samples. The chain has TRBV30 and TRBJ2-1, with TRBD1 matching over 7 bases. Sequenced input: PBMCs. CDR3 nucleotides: TGTGCCTGGAGCCGGGGACAGCTTGATGAGCAGTTCTTC. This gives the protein CAWSRGQLDEQFF.